A single sample is the source of the 26 T cell receptor beta chains below, sequenced in a study of cytomegalovirus exposure and HLA in healthy donors (TCRdb year 2017). Receptor libraries were prepared by the immunoSEQ multiplex PCR assay. The multiplex PCR relied on a mix of 60 forward primers for TCR Vbeta segments and 13 reverse primers for TCR Jbeta segments. This immuneACCESS table, as held by TCRdb, lists in-frame sequences with V and J called but not all clones. Of the missing ones, under half trace to an unresolved V gene in checked studies; the others have no known cause. The table for this sample lists fewer than 120,000 clones; around 80% of them were counted only once. The top ten clonotypes cover around an eighth of the sample. The source material was PBMCs. The receptors stem from a man between 25 and 39 years old in good health and CMV-seropositive.

J is TRBJ2-7 and V is TRBV18, with 9 bases fitting TRBD1. The CDR3 covers 14 residues. V lost 4 bases and J lost 5; bases outside the gene matches: 6. Looked up from germline, CDR1 is KGHSH and CDR2 is LQKENI. The CDR3 DNA is TGTGCCAGCTCACTCGGACAGGGGAAACACGAGCAGTACTTC. This sequence encodes CASSLGQGKHEQYF.

There are a few counts of this clone. The V and J genes are TRBV27 and TRBJ2-1; a possible D gene is TRBD1 (6 bases). Between the trimmed V and J ends, which lost 5 bases and 4 bases, there was a span of 12 bases. CDR1 is MNHEY and CDR2 is SMNVEV in the germline V gene (reference sequence). The CDR3 contains 14 residues. The DNA of the CDR3 is TGTGCCAGCAGTGAACAGGGACGATACAATGAGCAGTTCTTC. As protein: CASSEQGRYNEQFF.

This chain joins TRBV7-2 and TRBJ1-5; 7 positions match TRBD1. The trim removed 5 bases at V and 2 bases at J, leaving 9 bases unmatched. The CDR3 loop spans 16 amino acids. Germline loops: CDR1 SGHTA, CDR2 FQGNSA. Here the CDR3 reads CASSLGTDFGNQPQHF. DNA of the CDR3: TGTGCCAGCAGCCTCGGGACAGATTTCGGCAATCAGCCCCAGCATTTT.

The chain carries TRBV14 and TRBJ2-5, with D possibly being TRBD2 (5 bases). Trimming removed 1 base at V and 2 bases at J, with 8 bases between. The germline CDR1 and CDR2 sequences are SGHDN and FVKESK. This CDR3 contains 14 residues. The CDR3 here is CASSQGRRQETQYF. In DNA, the CDR3 is TGTGCCAGCAGCCAAGGCAGGAGGCAAGAGACCCAGTACTTC. The full variable domain, in which reference TRBV14 and TRBJ2-5 provide the parts outside the CDR3, is EAGVTQFPSHSVIEKGQTVTLRCDPISGHDNLYWYRRVMGKEIKFLLHFVKESKQDESGMPNNRFLAERTGGTYSTLKVQPAELEDSGVYFCASSQGRRQETQYFGPGTRLLVL.

The gene calls are TRBV2 and TRBJ1-2; TRBD1 aligns across 8 bases. CDR3 length: 14 amino acids. Trimming took 7 bases from V and 7 from J; bases not matched to a gene: 11. The germline V gene has CDR1 SNHLY and CDR2 FYNNEI. CDR3: CASKLADRDGGYTF. CDR3 nucleotide sequence: TGTGCCAGCAAACTGGCGGACAGGGATGGTGGCTACACCTTC.

V is TRBV6-1 and J is TRBJ2-6; 8 bases align to TRBD1. Unmatched junction bases numbered 5, after V lost 4 bases and J lost 0 bases. CDR3 length: 17 amino acids. Germline loops: CDR1 MNHNS, CDR2 SASEGT. CDR3 amino acids: CASSAGQGNSGANVLTF. In nucleotides, the CDR3 is TGTGCCAGCAGTGCCGGACAGGGCAACTCTGGGGCCAACGTCCTGACTTTC.

This clone was counted between two and nine times. V and J are TRBV30 and TRBJ2-7; tentative D call: TRBD2 (6 bases). V lost 0 bases, J lost 8 bases, and 14 bases lay in between. From germline, CDR1 is GTSNPN and CDR2 SVGIG (reference sequence). The CDR3 length is 13 residues. The CDR3 bases are TGTGCCTGGAGTGTGGCCGGGGGATACAAGCAGTACTTC. It yields the protein CAWSVAGGYKQYF.

The V call is TRBV6-1, the J call TRBJ1-1; D possibly corresponds to TRBD1 (6 bases). V was pared by 5 bases and J by 0 bases, with 13 bases between. CDR3 size: 15 residues. Looked up from germline, CDR1 is MNHNS and CDR2 is SASEGT. The CDR3 nucleotides are TGTGCCAGCAGTCCCGAGACAGGTTTGAACACTGAAGCTTTCTTT. It encodes CASSPETGLNTEAFF.

This clone showed up just a few times. CDR3 DNA: TGTGCCAGCAGCACGACAGGGGACTATGGCTACACCTTC. Its translation: CASSTTGDYGYTF. J is TRBJ1-2 and V is TRBV5-5; TRBD1 matches 8 bases. CDR3 size: 13 residues. Trimming took 4 bases from V and 3 from J; bases not matched to a gene: 2. Germline loops: CDR1 SGHKS, CDR2 YYEKEE (reference sequence).

The chain joins TRBV19 to TRBJ1-5; possibly TRBD1 for D (5 bases). Germline V lookup: CDR1 LNHDA, CDR2 SQIVND (reference sequence). The ends were cut back, 3 bases at V and 6 bases at J, with 15 bases in the middle. This CDR3 region has 15 residues. CDR3 DNA sequence: TGTGCCAGTAGTATTTGGTCAGGGAAAGGTCAGCCCCAGCATTTT. This codes for CASSIWSGKGQPQHF.

The chain recombines TRBV5-1 with TRBJ2-5; D is perhaps TRBD1 (6 bases). Per germline, CDR1 SGHRS and CDR2 YFSETQ. Trimming took 2 bases from V and 1 from J, leaving 15 bases between them. This CDR3 has 16 amino acids. CDR3 DNA sequence: TGCGCCAGCAGCTTACAGACAGGTCCCCCCCAAGAGACCCAGTACTTC. Its translation: CASSLQTGPPQETQYF.

The chain uses TRBV5-5 and TRBJ1-5; TRBD1 matches at 7 bases. This CDR3 has 17 residues. J lost 6 bases, V lost 4 bases, and 16 bases had no gene match. Germline CDR1 reads SGHKS; CDR2 reads YYEKEE (reference sequence). CDR3 DNA sequence: TGTGCCAGCAGCCCGACCCCTACAGGGGATAATGGTCAGCCCCAGCATTTT. Protein sequence: CASSPTPTGDNGQPQHF.

CDR3 region: CASTGSPYNEQFF. In DNA form, the CDR3 reads TGCGCCAGCACCGGGAGTCCCTACAATGAGCAGTTCTTC. The chain carries TRBV5-1 and TRBJ2-1; TRBD2 might be the D (6 bases). In germline, CDR1 is SGHRS, CDR2 YFSETQ. CDR3 length equals 13 residues. The ends were cut back, 6 bases at V and 2 bases at J, with 9 bases in the middle. Combining the CDR3 with reference TRBV5-1 and TRBJ2-1 gives the whole variable domain KAGVTQTPRYLIKTRGQQVTLSCSPISGHRSVSWYQQTPGQGLQFLFEYFSETQRNKGNFPGRFSGRQFSNSRSEMNVSTLELGDSALYLCASTGSPYNEQFFGPGTRLTVL.

The chain carries TRBV19 and TRBJ1-2; TRBD1 aligns across 7 bases. This CDR3 has 13 amino acids. The germline V gene has CDR1 LNHDA and CDR2 SQIVND (reference sequence). The junction had 3 bases not matched to a gene; V was cut back by 5 bases and J by 3 bases. This chain's CDR3 is CASSVQGDYGYTF. DNA for the CDR3: TGTGCCAGTAGTGTCCAGGGGGACTATGGCTACACCTTC.

This clone was counted a single time. The CDR3 spells CASSDGAGIYSNQPQHF. CDR3 DNA: TGTGCCAGCAGTGATGGGGCAGGAATTTATAGCAATCAGCCCCAGCATTTT. V is TRBV2 and J is TRBJ1-5; D possibly corresponds to TRBD1 (5 bases). Germline V lookup: CDR1 SNHLY, CDR2 FYNNEI. The CDR3 is 17 residues long. Between the trimmed V and J ends, which lost 3 bases and 0 bases, there was a span of 15 bases.

The chain joins TRBV5-1 to TRBJ1-1; no clear D gene. CDR1 SGHRS and CDR2 YFSETQ come from the germline V gene. Trimming took off 0 bases at V and 6 bases at J, with 3 bases between the two ends. CDR3 length: 11 amino acids. CDR3 nucleotides: TGCGCCAGCAGCTTGGGCGCTGAAGCTTTCTTT. Translated, it gives CASSLGAEAFF.

The V call is TRBV4-3, the J call TRBJ2-7; tentatively, D is TRBD2 (5 bases). The germline gives CDR1 LGHNA, CDR2 YSLEER. Deletions cut 0 bases from V and 3 bases from J, with 12 bases between. The CDR3 has 15 amino acids. The CDR3 DNA reads as TGCGCCAGCAGCCAAGATCCCGGGGTGGGCTACGAGCAGTACTTC. This gives the protein CASSQDPGVGYEQYF.

The chain combines TRBV27 with TRBJ1-1; the D gene is possibly TRBD1 (6 bases). The V and J ends lost 2 bases and 6 bases respectively, with 13 bases between them. The V gene's germline CDR1 is MNHEY and CDR2 SMNVEV (reference sequence). CDR3 length equals 14 residues. The CDR3 bases are TGTGCCAGCAGTTTAGGCGGGGGCGGCTCTGAAGCTTTCTTT. Encoded protein: CASSLGGGGSEAFF.

The chain couples TRBV4-3 to TRBJ2-2, with 7 positions matching TRBD1. Germline V lookup: CDR1 LGHNA, CDR2 YSLEER. The CDR3 contains 16 residues. The V segment lost 1 base and the J segment 4 bases; nucleotides outside the gene matches: 6. CDR3 sequence: CASSQGTTGPTGELFF. CDR3 in DNA: TGCGCCAGCAGCCAAGGTACGACAGGGCCCACCGGGGAGCTGTTTTTT.

This clone came up a few times. The rearrangement links TRBV7-2 to TRBJ2-2; 10 bases match TRBD2. Trimming cost V 5 bases and J 6 bases; bases outside gene matches: 6. The CDR3 sequence is 15 residues long. The germline CDR1 and CDR2 sequences are SGHTA and FQGNSA. CDR3 sequence: CASSSGGAPSGELFF. The CDR3 DNA is TGTGCCAGCAGCAGCGGGGGGGCCCCATCCGGGGAGCTGTTTTTT.

The chain joins TRBV30 to TRBJ1-4; D remains unclear. The CDR3 covers 14 residues. Germline V CDR1 and CDR2: GTSNPN, SVGIG (reference sequence). Trimming pared 3 bases from V and 7 bases from J, leaving 15 bases between. CDR3 sequence: CAWRIPGWGEKLFF. CDR3 in DNA: TGTGCCTGGAGAATCCCGGGGTGGGGTGAAAAACTGTTTTTT.

The chain recombines TRBV27 with TRBJ2-7, with TRBD2 matching over 14 bases. The CDR3 runs 15 residues. The germline V gene has CDR1 MNHEY and CDR2 SMNVEV (reference sequence). V shed 6 bases, J shed 4 bases, and the junction held 5 bases outside the gene matches. The DNA of the CDR3 is TGTGCCAGCAGCCTCAGACTAGCGGGGGGGTACGAGCAGTACTTC. This sequence encodes CASSLRLAGGYEQYF.

This chain uses TRBV10-2 with TRBJ2-3, with D unclear. The germline gives CDR1 WSHSY, CDR2 SAAADI. The V end was cut by 0 bases, the J end by 2 bases, with 9 bases between. The CDR3 length is 15 residues. In nucleotides, the CDR3 is TGCGCCAGCAGTGAGTCGGTAGACTCCACAGATACGCAGTATTTT. Its protein product is CASSESVDSTDTQYF.

This clone was detected once. This chain connects TRBV5-1 to TRBJ2-6; a weak D match, TRBD1 (6 bases). V was shortened by 3 bases and J by 3 bases, with 10 bases between the two germline ends. The CDR3 loop spans 15 amino acids. Germline CDR1 is SGHRS and CDR2 is YFSETQ. CDR3 in DNA: TGCGCCAGCAGCTCTACAGGGAGTGGGGCCAACGTCCTGACTTTC. The encoded protein is CASSSTGSGANVLTF.

This clone was recorded only once. The V gene is TRBV6-6, the J gene TRBJ2-1; D is possibly TRBD1 (6 bases). Trimming shortened V by 0 bases and J by 9 bases, and 9 bases separated the two germline ends. CDR1 and CDR2 (germline): MNHNY, SVGAGI (reference sequence). CDR3 size: 13 residues. The CDR3 spells CASSYSQGSEQFF. The CDR3 region has the DNA TGTGCCAGCAGTTACTCTCAGGGGAGTGAGCAGTTCTTC.

The chain uses TRBV30 and TRBJ1-1; D remains ambiguous. The germline gives CDR1 GTSNPN, CDR2 SVGIG (reference sequence). V lost 5 bases to trimming and J lost 3 bases, with 13 bases between them. The CDR3 has 13 residues. CDR3 sequence: CAWDTTAHTEAFF. For the CDR3, the DNA is TGTGCCTGGGACACGACGGCTCACACTGAAGCTTTCTTT.